These T cell receptor beta chains were read from a single sample in a study of OX40 agonist ivuxolimab in advanced cancers. Sequencing used immunoSEQ multiplex PCR; TCRdb keeps in-frame clones, though not all of them. The sample lists fewer than 60,000 clones; about 85% were seen once. The input for sequencing was CD4+ or CD8+ T cells sorted from blood, taken in a trial of the OX40 agonist ivuxolimab. These receptors were collected from an adult with an advanced solid tumor such as melanoma, head and neck, liver or kidney cancer. Each CDR3 is given with its conserved first and last residue. D genes are given only for firm matches. Clone size, where shown, is once, few, many, or a class for clones that have expanded.

D	J	size	V	length	DNA	CDR3
NA	TRBJ1-3	once	TRBV25-1	12	TGTGCCAGCAGCGACAATAGAAACACCATATATTTT	CASSDNRNTIYF
TRBD1	TRBJ2-1	once	TRBV19	13	TGTGCCAGTAGGAGGGACAGGGTGCATGAGCAGTTCTTC	CASRRDRVHEQFF
NA	TRBJ1-3	NA	TRBV5-5	18	TGTGCCAGCAGCTTCGTTAGTGCGGGGACCCCGAAGGAAAACACCATATATTTT	CASSFVSAGTPKENTIYF
NA	TRBJ2-3	once	TRBV19	15	TGTGCCAGTAGTATAGCAGGACATCCCACAGATACGCAGTATTTT	CASSIAGHPTDTQYF
NA	TRBJ2-1	NA	TRBV5-6	16	TGTGCCAGCGTAAGGGGGGCAGGGCCGAACTACAATGAGCAGTTCTTC	CASVRGAGPNYNEQFF
NA	TRBJ1-2	NA	TRBV5-4	15	TGTGCCAGCAGCCCCGGGGAGGGGGGGCTGGAAGGCTACACCTTC	CASSPGEGGLEGYTF
NA	TRBJ1-2	NA	TRBV6-5	15	TGTGCCAGCAGAAAGGCCCAGCCACTTAACTATGGCTACACCTTC	CASRKAQPLNYGYTF
TRBD1	TRBJ1-2	NA	TRBV2	14	TGTGCCAGCATCCCCGTCACAGGGGACTATGGCTACACCTTC	CASIPVTGDYGYTF
NA	TRBJ2-1	NA	TRBV11-2	13	TGTGCCAGCAGCCTAGCCAGATACAATGAGCAGTTCTTC	CASSLARYNEQFF
TRBD1	TRBJ2-2	few	TRBV19	16	TGTGCCAGTACCTTCGGGACAGGGGATCCGACCGGGGAGCTGTTTTTT	CASTFGTGDPTGELFF
NA	TRBJ2-1	NA	TRBV29-1	13	TGCAGCGCCGTACAGGGCATCCCCAATGAGCAGTTCTTC	CSAVQGIPNEQFF
NA	TRBJ1-1	once	TRBV5-1	18	TGCGCCAGCAGCCCTTTGACTAAAAGGGATCAATTGAACACTGAAGCTTTCTTT	CASSPLTKRDQLNTEAFF
TRBD2	TRBJ2-7	NA	TRBV29-1	13	TGCAGCGTCGGGGGGGGCGTCGGACACGAGCAGTACTTC	CSVGGGVGHEQYF
NA	TRBJ1-2	NA	TRBV4-1	14	TGCGCCAGCAGCCAACAGGGGTTAGTCGATGGCTACACCTTC	CASSQQGLVDGYTF
NA	TRBJ2-1	once	TRBV18	11	TGTGCCAGCTCCTCCTTCGATGAGCAGTTCTTC	CASSSFDEQFF
TRBD1	TRBJ1-2	NA	TRBV4-1	15	TGCGCCAGCAGCCAAGTGAAGGGGGCGGTTATTGGCTACACCTTC	CASSQVKGAVIGYTF
NA	TRBJ2-5	NA	TRBV4-1	15	TGCGCCAGCAGCCAAGAGGGACGGACCCAAGAGACCCAGTACTTC	CASSQEGRTQETQYF
NA	TRBJ2-1	NA	TRBV10-3	16	TGTGCCATCAGTGATCCCGACCGCCTTTACATCGATGAGCAGTTCTTC	CAISDPDRLYIDEQFF
NA	TRBJ2-5	few	TRBV9	14	TGTGCCAGCAGCGTAGCAGGGACTCAAGAGACCCAGTACTTC	CASSVAGTQETQYF
NA	TRBJ1-1	NA	TRBV21-1	20	TGTGCCAGCAGCAAAGTGGTTGAGATGGGGATTCAGACTACAAACACTGAAGCTTTCTTT	CASSKVVEMGIQTTNTEAFF
NA	TRBJ2-3	NA	TRBV5-6	15	TGTGCCAGCAGCCCTCCGGGGTGGCCAACAGATACGCAGTATTTT	CASSPPGWPTDTQYF
NA	TRBJ2-2	NA	TRBV9	13	TGTGCCAGCAGCGTAGAAGTTGGGGGGGAGCTGTTTTTT	CASSVEVGGELFF
NA	TRBJ1-1	NA	TRBV5-1	14	TGCGCCAGCACTCCTAGCAGGATGGGGACTGAAGCTTTCTTT	CASTPSRMGTEAFF
TRBD2	TRBJ2-2	NA	TRBV25-1	15	TGTGCCAGCAGTGAGGGGGGGACTAACACCGGGGAGCTGTTTTTT	CASSEGGTNTGELFF
TRBD1	TRBJ2-7	NA	TRBV5-1	14	TGCGCCAGCAGGGCCGGGACAGGGGGCTACGAGCAGTACTTC	CASRAGTGGYEQYF
TRBD2	TRBJ2-1	NA	TRBV7-9	16	TGTGCCAGCAGCTTTAGTCTAGCGGGGGAATACAATGAGCAGTTCTTC	CASSFSLAGEYNEQFF
NA	TRBJ1-6	NA	TRBV7-3	15	TGTGCCAGCAGCTTAACGGGGGGACTGGGCTCACCCCTCCACTTT	CASSLTGGLGSPLHF
NA	TRBJ1-1	NA	TRBV5-1	12	TGCGCCAGCAGAACCGGAAGGACTGAAGCTTTCTTT	CASRTGRTEAFF